The present T cell receptor beta chain was sequenced within a study of cytomegalovirus exposure and HLA in healthy donors (dated by TCRdb to the late 2010s). About the full investigation: According to an earlier analysis of 587 of the donors, roughly 180 million T cells yielded over 100 million unique TCR beta sequences and about 300 Gb of sequence data. The number of typed donors differed by locus: roughly 620-630 for A, B, C, DRB1 and DQB1; approximately 520 for DQA1; around 610 for DPA1; and 400 to 480 for DPB1. The aim of the study was to test whether cataloging public T cell receptors could identify signatures of past pathogen exposure. Rather than using new phenotypic data, the later analysis identified candidate immune exposures from TCR beta sequences and from how often those sequences occurred across donors. An early release covering roughly 640 HLA-typed donors comprised approximately 300 gigabases of sequencing data and approximately 85 million unique TCR sequences. All discovery cohort repertoires had been generated using a single sequencing platform. On average, around 240,000 unique TCR beta nucleotide sequences were sequenced per donor among a few hundred genotyped donors of the cohort, with roughly a sixth of those sequences being non-productive. Donor age, sex, ethnicity and CMV serostatus were compiled together with the repertoire data. The T cell repertoires of 666 subjects were profiled by immunosequencing and related to cytomegalovirus serostatus. Besides the first cohort of under 700 subjects, a separate validation cohort made up of 95 to 150 different subjects was used. An earlier analysis of around 640 of the donors used high-throughput TCR beta sequencing to judge whether each TCR beta V gene segment behaved as functional or pseudogenic. HLA typing covered class I and class II loci at four-digit resolution. A later genetic analysis used genome-wide SNP genotypes for about three fifths of the roughly 700 donors, treating that subset as a discovery cohort. To predict cytomegalovirus infection status, the study combined high-throughput TCR immunosequencing, statistical association of individual TCRs with disease status, and machine learning. In a later analysis, previously published TCR beta repertoires from some 640 donors were re-analyzed and high-resolution HLA genotyping was added so that TCR occurrence patterns could be studied. Five DR-DQ haplotypes were handled as single units for association and clustering because linkage in the cohort was strong. Of the roughly 400 genotyped donors, approximately 83% fell in the genetic ancestry cluster associated with self-reported Caucasian donors.

What the study reported, not specific to this receptor: Because counts were too low, 15 to 20 rarely observed V segments, including chromosome 9 orphons, were excluded from the earlier analysis of 587 of the donors. Across donors, most TCR sequences were observed very rarely, whereas some public TCRs were present in many individuals. In vitro tests confirmed that a few of the cytomegalovirus-associated TCR beta chains recognize cytomegalovirus antigens. Correlated functional status among segregating V segments might reflect linkage disequilibrium, but an unknown experimental factor could not be ruled out. The classifier was reported to diagnose cytomegalovirus status with high specificity and sensitivity in both the original and validation cohorts. A further reported finding was that TCR beta sequences accurately predicted the HLA-A and HLA-B alleles for most subjects in the first cohort. An association between a missense DCLRE1C variant and V-gene and J-gene trimming of TCR beta chains was found in a later genetic analysis and replicated in an independent cohort. This cohort had only TCR beta chains sequenced, and the lack of alpha or paired-chain data limited which features could be detected. A cluster of highly shared sequence variants was judged likely to be a technical artifact of the sequencing pipeline. According to the authors, the approach could potentially be generalized to other disease states and immunological phenotypes. According to a later genetic analysis, donors in an Asian-associated ancestry cluster had fewer N-insertions in productive TCRs than the approximately 670-donor mean. A later analysis associated 16,951 TCR beta sequences with specific HLA alleles at a false discovery rate of 0.05. The presence/absence analyses assumed that sequencing depth was roughly uniform across donors, and that assumption may not be true. For the cohort, immune exposure information was limited to CMV serostatus. Because HLA typing was unavailable for some donors at each locus, only the typed subset was used in association tests. According to a later analysis, TCR association rates differed among HLA loci, with DRB1 alleles showing the most associated TCRs and HLA-C alleles showing the fewest. According to a later analysis, most CMV-associated TCR beta chains appeared to be HLA-restricted, and the HLA associations seemed to be driven largely by CMV exposure. Because the 87-base-pair reads could not distinguish some IMGT-functional V segments, including TRBV6-2 and TRBV6-3, those segments were excluded. In a later analysis, HLA-associated TCR beta chains were found to be more clonally expanded and to have lower generation probabilities than equally common non-associated chains. The study listed 164 TCR beta chains as associated with cytomegalovirus. Assigning TCR associations to individual alleles was difficult when HLA alleles, especially DR and DQ, strongly co-occurred. In an earlier analysis of some 500 of the donors, most TCR beta V segments appeared in productive rearrangements about 90% or about 30% of the time, broadly matching IMGT annotations. Several of the top co-occurrence clusters appeared to be linked to parvovirus B19, influenza, CMV and Epstein-Barr virus, according to a later analysis.

The library was prepared using the immunoSEQ multiplex PCR assay. For the multiplex PCR, a mixture combining 60 forward primers for TCR Vbeta segments and 13 reverse primers for TCR Jbeta segments was used. The CDR3 region of rearranged TCR beta genes was amplified from genomic DNA with a multiplex PCR assay. The Illumina HiSeq System was used to sequence the amplified TCR beta libraries as 87-base-pair reads. On the authors' methods: A later analysis tallied roughly 78 million unique TCR beta chains across the 550 to 850 repertoires, and 10 million to 11 million of those chains were shared by two or more donors. A nearest-neighbor algorithm error-corrected the raw reads and collapsed the reads into unique sequences, merging closely related sequences to remove PCR and sequencing errors. V, D and J gene segments were assigned by aligning CDR3 sequences to IMGT reference sequences. Each retained sequence needed at least a six-nucleotide match to both a V gene segment and a J gene segment. A rearrangement was called productive if the CDR3 had no stop codons and remained in frame with V and J, and every other rearrangement was called non-productive. CDR3 was defined by IMGT convention, running from the second conserved V-encoded cysteine to the conserved J-encoded phenylalanine. Sequences without an unambiguous match to a single V gene segment were excluded from the earlier analysis of about 630 of the donors. In an earlier analysis of some 590 of the donors, a V segment was called functional when productive rearrangements were above 56.7%, and segregating when the standard deviation between donors exceeded 5%. A statistical classification framework was built to diagnose cytomegalovirus status from the catalog of TCR beta chain sequences. V and J gene assignment, in a later analysis, came from comparing TCR nucleotide sequences with IMGT/GENE-DB human TR gene sequences. The TCRdist pipeline was used in a later analysis to assign CDR3 sequences and most-parsimonious VDJ recombination scenarios. In a later analysis, every TCR beta chain was defined by the combination of its CDR3 amino acid sequence and its V-gene family, and reads without a unique V-gene family were dropped. To address suspected cross-contamination and a sequencing artifact, a later analysis removed several hundred highly shared, low-generation-probability nucleotide sequences. For each public chain, a later analysis derived a clonal expansion index from normalized ranks of inferred template counts within each repertoire. A later analysis computed generation probabilities with a VDJ recombination model fitted to out-of-frame rearrangements, and checked the results against IGoR. In a later analysis, hypergeometric tests were used to score TCR-TCR, TCR-HLA and TCR-CMV co-occurrence, with a repertoire-size bias correction applied to TCR pairs. False discovery rates were estimated in a later analysis by permuting HLA or CMV assignments 20 times. A later analysis grouped co-occurring TCRs with DBSCAN, adding TCRdist sequence similarity when clustering within HLA-allele-positive subsets. Repertoires with fewer than 30,000 or more than 120,000 public chains, plus five repertoires with anomalous nucleotide sharing, were excluded from co-occurrence clustering. Imported from immuneACCESS, the table was reduced by TCRdb to in-frame sequences with V and J called. These copies leave out some clones; in studies compared against another copy, an unresolved V gene accounts for under half, and the cause of the remainder is not known. From that table come the V and J calls and clone size; the DNA was used to work out D and trimming. The sample's clone listing holds around 58,000 clones. The ten largest clones add up to around 10% of the sample.

The cohort was made up of 650 to 700 healthy bone marrow donors. At the time of sampling, every cohort member was nominally healthy, though immune exposures that went unrecorded were likely present. The donor tested CMV seropositive, placing the donor among the 250 to 350 seropositive members of the cohort. A peripheral blood sample was provided by each donor, and peripheral blood mononuclear cells were used for TCR beta sequencing. The Qiagen DNeasy Blood Extraction Kit was used to extract genomic DNA from the blood cell samples. Reading from cysteine to phenylalanine, the CDR3 counts 14 amino acids. This entry keeps only the CDR3 DNA: 42 bases, framed from base 1. After removal of 2 bases from V and 6 bases from J, the junction retains 2 bases not matched to a gene. As encoded in the germline V gene (reference sequence), CDR1 is GTSNPN while CDR2 is SVGIG. Of note for this clone: The antigen it binds to is not known.

The chain is made from TRBV30 and TRBJ1-5; 12 bases in between match TRBD1. The sample was PBMCs. The source of this sequence is a middle-aged man in good health and CMV-seropositive. The sequence in DNA is TGTGCCTGGAGTCAGGGACAGGGGGCTCAGCCCCAGCATTTT. It is translated as CAWSQGQGAQPQHF.